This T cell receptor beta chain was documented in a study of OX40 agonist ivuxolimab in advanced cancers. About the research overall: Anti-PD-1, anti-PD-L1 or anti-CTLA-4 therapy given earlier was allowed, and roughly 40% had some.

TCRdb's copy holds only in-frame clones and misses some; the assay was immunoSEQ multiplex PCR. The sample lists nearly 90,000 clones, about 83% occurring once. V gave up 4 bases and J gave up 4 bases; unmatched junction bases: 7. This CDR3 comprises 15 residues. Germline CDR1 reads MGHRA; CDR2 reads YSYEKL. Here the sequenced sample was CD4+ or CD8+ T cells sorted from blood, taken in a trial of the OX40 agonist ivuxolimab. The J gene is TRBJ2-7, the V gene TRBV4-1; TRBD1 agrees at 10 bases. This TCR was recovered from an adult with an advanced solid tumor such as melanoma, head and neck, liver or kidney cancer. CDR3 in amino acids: CASSLAGQGYYEQYF. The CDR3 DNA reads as TGCGCCAGCAGCCTAGCGGGACAGGGGTATTACGAGCAGTACTTC.